This T cell receptor (beta chain) originates from a study of shared clonotypes between healthy human individuals (dated by TCRdb to 2020 to 2021). Broadly, across the study: The cohort included three men and a couple of women between 18 and 49 years of age. Per donor, three plates each were used for CD4 naive and CD4 memory, two for CD8 naive, and one for CD8 memory. Blood TCR repertoires of roughly 5 healthy adults were deeply sequenced to estimate repertoire size and the extent of clonotype sharing between individuals. Different laboratories and diverse techniques were used to prepare libraries and sequence TCR repertoires, to increase sequencing depth and limit assay-specific biases. Leukapheresis yielded between about 0.85 and 10 billion PBMCs per donor.

General conclusions and limits of the study: Larger estimated clonotype richness was generally found for naive subsets than for memory subsets. Sampling was limited to blood, and TCR repertoires in tissue likely differ from TCR repertoires in blood. Even with the large sequencing depth, rarefaction of the sorted-subset datasets indicated that sequencing was incomplete. Across a handful of donors, around 5% of naive CD4, roughly 3.8% of naive CD8, 2.3% of memory CD4, and roughly 0.41% of memory CD8 clonotypes were shared. Because the study included a small number of donors, the genetic and exposure-history diversity represented was limited. Pairwise subsampling indicated that sequencing depth was expected to affect the degree of clonotype sharing among donors. Compared with non-shared clonotypes, clonotypes shared by all four sorted-subset donors had higher generation probabilities.

CD8 naive samples were CD45RO-negative cells positively selected for CCR7, giving a CD45RA+CCR7+ population that excluded TemRA cells. The donors were healthy, HIV-negative adults who had no recently reported acute infections or vaccinations. All donors were Caucasian adults living in Nashville, Tennessee, USA. Blood was obtained by leukapheresis, after which PBMCs were separated by Ficoll-Histopaque density gradient centrifugation and cryopreserved in liquid nitrogen vapor phase. Analytical flow cytometry was used to check the purity and quantity of each magnetically sorted T cell population. Genomic DNA was isolated from each sorted fraction and quantified by UV absorbance on a Nanodrop 2000c. Concerning this clone itself: Which antigen it targets is not known. The record has no base qualities; no much larger clone is one base away.

TCR CDR3 regions were amplified from genomic DNA by multiplex PCR using the deep immunoSEQ assay. Extracted genomic DNA from each cell subset was spread evenly across all wells of several immunoSEQ 96-well plates, with each plate serving as a replicate. For sorted subsets, each replicate PCR was loaded with 200 ng genomic DNA, equivalent to some 27,000 T cell genomes. Purified libraries were quantified with a Qubit 3.0 fluorometer, sized on a Bioanalyzer 2100, and re-quantified with the KAPA Library Quantification kit. Each immunoSEQ 96-well plate was sequenced on its own single-read 150-cycle Illumina NextSeq 550 flow cell. On the study's bioinformatics: Because the immunoSEQ output included only junctional sequences and no quality scores, the filtering could not be the same as the filtering used for full-length reads. To assign V/J genes and CDR3, sequences were annotated using PyIR, a Python wrapper for IgBLAST v1.9, with IMGT germline references. Any read was removed if the V/J assignment was weak (E-value above 1e-6), the CDR3 was missing, or the read contained stop codons, out-of-frame junctions, or ambiguous translated residues. V3J clonotypes were defined by identical inferred V gene, J gene, and CDR3 amino acid sequence. The percentage overlap between two repertoires was calculated by dividing the number of shared unique clonotypes by the size of the smaller repertoire. Three approaches were used to assess repertoire richness: RTK rarefaction, the Chao1 estimator, and Recon v2.1 estimates of unobserved clonotypes. For all TCRbeta clonotypes obtained by the gDNA method from a few donors, generation probabilities were computed with OLGA. What TCRdb holds here is the immuneACCESS table cut down to in-frame rearrangements. Part of the clones is not present; checked against another copy, under half of the missing clones reflect an unresolved V gene, and the others are unexplained. The V and J calls and the clone size are those of that table, but D and trimming were determined from the DNA. The sample table records 1.5 million to 2.5 million clones; roughly 94% of these occur just once. Jointly, the top ten make up under 1.5% of the sample.

For CDR1 and CDR2, the germline V gene (reference sequence) lists MNHEY and SMNVEV. V and J lose 2 bases and 4 bases, and a span of 13 bases separates them. From the cysteine up to the phenylalanine, the CDR3 has a length of 15 residues. Here the CDR3 DNA is all that survives: 45 bases in frame from base 1. Sequencing input: naive CD8+ T cells sorted from blood. The cell subset or site label for this specimen denotes: CD45RA+CCR7+. This chain is built from TRBV27 and TRBJ2-3, with an unclear D gene assignment. The receptor's source is a man aged 18 to 30 in good health. The DNA reads TGTGCCAGCAGTTTAGTTAAGGTTTCGGCAGATACGCAGTATTTT. This yields the protein CASSLVKVSADTQYF.